This T cell receptor (beta chain) comes out of a study of shared clonotypes between healthy human individuals. In the study overall: Donors had three CD4 naive, three CD4 memory, two CD8 naive and one CD8 memory plate apiece. Findings and caveats of the study: Clonotype sharing among donors, it was expected, would be affected by sequencing depth. Relative to their counterparts shared across all four donors, non-shared clonotypes exhibited diminished generation probabilities.

Comments on this clone: Its specificity is not known.

Germline CDR1 and CDR2: MDHEN and SYDVKM. The CDR3 is 16 residues long. Unmatched junction bases numbered 10, after V lost 3 bases and J lost 3 bases. It was CD45RO-negative cells, positively selected for CCR7, that made up naive CD8 cells, with terminally differentiated effector memory CD45RA+ cells excluded. Clones were sequenced by immunoSEQ multiplex PCR, and TCRdb holds only the in-frame ones, with some missing. The sample holds about 2.2 million clones, 85% to 95% seen once. Sequenced sample: naive CD8+ T cells from PBMCs. The genes are TRBV28 and TRBJ1-1, with 7 positions matching TRBD1. This TCR came from a man younger than 35 in good health. Some clones in this sample may be carry-over from other donors' samples. The CDR3: CASSLGRGIWDTEAFF. The DNA for the CDR3 is TGTGCCAGCAGTTTGGGCAGGGGGATCTGGGACACTGAAGCTTTCTTT.